This TCR beta chain was retrieved from a study of somatic mutations in cytotoxic T cells in rheumatoid arthritis. Study at large: Several of the V beta antibody-stained T-cell populations were flow-sorted at nearly 100% purity; V beta1+ cells were among them and were sequenced for TCRB.

Assay: immunoSEQ multiplex PCR; the TCRdb copy retains only in-frame clones and omits some. The table shows under 25,000 clones, with about 85% occurring only once. CD4+ and CD8+ cells were isolated by positive magnetic bead selection, with purity checked by flow cytometry. General study findings and limits: Antigen targets of the expanded CD8+ clones remained unidentified.

Points on this clone: The antigen is unknown.

The germline CDR1 and CDR2 sequences are SGHTS and YDEGEE. This CDR3 region has 15 residues. The V gene end was trimmed by 0 bases and the J gene end by 2 bases; junction bases not matched to a gene: 2. Sequenced sample: CD8+ T cells sorted from blood. The receptor was derived from a woman in her 40s with rheumatoid arthritis. The chain uses TRBV5-8 and TRBJ2-1; 7 positions match TRBD1. CDR3 region: CASSLGQGAYNEQFF. The CDR3 DNA reads TGTGCCAGCAGCTTGGGTCAGGGGGCCTACAATGAGCAGTTCTTC.